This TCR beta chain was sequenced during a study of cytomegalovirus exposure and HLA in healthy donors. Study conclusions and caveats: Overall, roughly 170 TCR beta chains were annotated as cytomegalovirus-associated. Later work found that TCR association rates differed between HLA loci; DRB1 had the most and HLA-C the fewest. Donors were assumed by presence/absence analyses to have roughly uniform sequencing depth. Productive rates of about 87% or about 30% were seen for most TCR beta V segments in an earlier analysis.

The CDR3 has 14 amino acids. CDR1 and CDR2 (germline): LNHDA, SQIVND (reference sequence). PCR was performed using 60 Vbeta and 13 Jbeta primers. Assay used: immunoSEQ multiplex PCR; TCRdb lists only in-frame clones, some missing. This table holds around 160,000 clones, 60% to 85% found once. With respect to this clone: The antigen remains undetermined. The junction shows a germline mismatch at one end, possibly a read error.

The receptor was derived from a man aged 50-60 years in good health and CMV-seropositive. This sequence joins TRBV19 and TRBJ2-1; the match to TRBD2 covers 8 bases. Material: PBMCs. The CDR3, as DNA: TGTGCCAGCAGCCAGCGGGGGTTATTGAATGAGCGGTTCTTC. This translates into CASSQRGLLNERFF.